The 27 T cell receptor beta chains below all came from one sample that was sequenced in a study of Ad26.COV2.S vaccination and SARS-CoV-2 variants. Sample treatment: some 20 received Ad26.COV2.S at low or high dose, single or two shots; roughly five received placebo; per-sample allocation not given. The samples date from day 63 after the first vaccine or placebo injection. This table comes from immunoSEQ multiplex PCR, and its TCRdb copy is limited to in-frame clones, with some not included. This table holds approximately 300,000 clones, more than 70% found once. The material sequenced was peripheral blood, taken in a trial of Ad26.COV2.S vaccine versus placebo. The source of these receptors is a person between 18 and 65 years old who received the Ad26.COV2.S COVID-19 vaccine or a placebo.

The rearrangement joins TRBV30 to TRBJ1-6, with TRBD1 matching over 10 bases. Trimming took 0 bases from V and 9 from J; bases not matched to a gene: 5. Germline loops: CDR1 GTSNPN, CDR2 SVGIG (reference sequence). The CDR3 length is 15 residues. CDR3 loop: CAWSVGTGAGSPLHF. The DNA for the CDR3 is TGTGCCTGGAGTGTAGGGACAGGGGCAGGTTCACCCCTCCACTTT.

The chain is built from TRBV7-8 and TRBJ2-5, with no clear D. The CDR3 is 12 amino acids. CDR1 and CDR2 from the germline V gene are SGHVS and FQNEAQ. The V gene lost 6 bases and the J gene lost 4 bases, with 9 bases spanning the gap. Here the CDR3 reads CASRGLGETQYF. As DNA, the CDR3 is TGTGCCAGCAGGGGGTTGGGAGAGACCCAGTACTTC.

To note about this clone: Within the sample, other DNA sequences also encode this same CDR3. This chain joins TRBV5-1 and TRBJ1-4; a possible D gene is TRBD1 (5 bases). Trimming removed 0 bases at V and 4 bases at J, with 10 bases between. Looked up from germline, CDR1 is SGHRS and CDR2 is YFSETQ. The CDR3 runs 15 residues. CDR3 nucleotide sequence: TGCGCCAGCAGCTTGGTAACAGGTTTTAATGAAAAACTGTTTTTT. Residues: CASSLVTGFNEKLFF.

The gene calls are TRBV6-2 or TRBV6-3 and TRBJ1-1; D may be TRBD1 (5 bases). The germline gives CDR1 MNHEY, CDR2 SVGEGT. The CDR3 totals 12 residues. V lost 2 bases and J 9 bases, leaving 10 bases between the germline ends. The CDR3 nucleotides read TGTGCCAGCAGTTACCCCGGGGGGAAAGCTTTCTTT. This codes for CASSYPGGKAFF.

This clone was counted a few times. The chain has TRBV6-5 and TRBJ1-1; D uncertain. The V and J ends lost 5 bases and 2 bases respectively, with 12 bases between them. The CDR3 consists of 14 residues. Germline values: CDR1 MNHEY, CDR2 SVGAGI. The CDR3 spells CASSRHNLNTEAFF. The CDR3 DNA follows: TGTGCCAGCAGTCGACACAACCTAAACACTGAAGCTTTCTTT.

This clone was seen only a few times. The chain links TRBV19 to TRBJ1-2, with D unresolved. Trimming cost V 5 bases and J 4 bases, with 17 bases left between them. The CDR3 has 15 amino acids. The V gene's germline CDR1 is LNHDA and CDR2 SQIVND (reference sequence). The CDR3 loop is CASSGSARGSYGYTF. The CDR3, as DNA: TGTGCCAGTAGTGGGTCAGCCCGCGGTAGCTATGGCTACACCTTC.

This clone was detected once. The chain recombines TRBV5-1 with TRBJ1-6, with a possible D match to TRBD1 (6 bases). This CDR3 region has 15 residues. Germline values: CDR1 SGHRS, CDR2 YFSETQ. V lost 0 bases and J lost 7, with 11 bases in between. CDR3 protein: CASSLDRVGNSPLHF. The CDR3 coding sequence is TGCGCCAGCAGCTTGGACAGGGTAGGGAATTCACCCCTCCACTTT.

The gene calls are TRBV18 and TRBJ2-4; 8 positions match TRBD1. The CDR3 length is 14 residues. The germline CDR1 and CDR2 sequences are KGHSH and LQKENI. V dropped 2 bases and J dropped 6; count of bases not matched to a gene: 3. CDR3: CASSPGTGLNIQYF. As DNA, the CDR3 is TGTGCCAGCTCACCAGGGACAGGATTAAACATTCAGTACTTC.

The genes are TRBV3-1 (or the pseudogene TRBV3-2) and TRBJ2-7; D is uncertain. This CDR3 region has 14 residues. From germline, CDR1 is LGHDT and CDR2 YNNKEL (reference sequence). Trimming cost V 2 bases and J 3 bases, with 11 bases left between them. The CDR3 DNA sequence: TGTGCCAGCAGCCAATTTAGGGTGGGCTACGAGCAGTACTTC. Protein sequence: CASSQFRVGYEQYF.

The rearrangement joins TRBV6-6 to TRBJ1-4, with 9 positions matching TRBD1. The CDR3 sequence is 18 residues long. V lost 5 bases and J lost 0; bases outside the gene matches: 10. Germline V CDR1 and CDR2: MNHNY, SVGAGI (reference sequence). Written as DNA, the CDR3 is TGTGCCAGCAGTCCATCGACAGGGGGAACAACAACTAATGAAAAACTGTTTTTT. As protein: CASSPSTGGTTTNEKLFF.

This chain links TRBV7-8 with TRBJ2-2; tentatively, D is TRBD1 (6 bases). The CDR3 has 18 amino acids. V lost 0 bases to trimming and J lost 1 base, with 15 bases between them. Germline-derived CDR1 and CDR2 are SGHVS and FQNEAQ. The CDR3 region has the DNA TGTGCCAGCAGCTTAGCATGGGCAGGGGATATGAACACCGGGGAGCTGTTTTTT. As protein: CASSLAWAGDMNTGELFF.

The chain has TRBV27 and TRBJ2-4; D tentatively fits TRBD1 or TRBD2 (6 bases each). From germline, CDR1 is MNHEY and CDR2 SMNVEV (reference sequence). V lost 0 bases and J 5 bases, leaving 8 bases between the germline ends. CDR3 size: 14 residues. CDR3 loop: CASSLSGGENIQYF. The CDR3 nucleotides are TGTGCCAGCAGTTTATCCGGGGGCGAAAACATTCAGTACTTC.

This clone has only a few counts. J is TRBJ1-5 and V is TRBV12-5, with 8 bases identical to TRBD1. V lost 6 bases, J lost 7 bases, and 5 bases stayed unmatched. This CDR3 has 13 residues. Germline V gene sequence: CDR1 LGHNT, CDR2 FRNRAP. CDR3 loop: CASGHRGGQPQHF. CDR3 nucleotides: TGTGCTAGTGGCCACAGGGGGGGCCAGCCCCAGCATTTT.

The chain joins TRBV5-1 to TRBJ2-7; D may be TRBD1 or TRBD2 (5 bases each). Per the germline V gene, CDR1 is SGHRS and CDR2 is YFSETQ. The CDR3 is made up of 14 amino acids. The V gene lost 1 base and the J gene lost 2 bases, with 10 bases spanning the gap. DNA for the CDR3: TGCGCCAGCAGCTTGTCGGGGCCCCCCTACGAGCAGTACTTC. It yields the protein CASSLSGPPYEQYF.

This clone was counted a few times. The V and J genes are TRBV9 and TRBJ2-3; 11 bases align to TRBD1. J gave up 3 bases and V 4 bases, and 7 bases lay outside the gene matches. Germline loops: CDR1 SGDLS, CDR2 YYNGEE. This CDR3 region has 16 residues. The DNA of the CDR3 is TGTGCCAGCAGCTCTGGGACAGGGGGGACGACAGATACGCAGTATTTT. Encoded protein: CASSSGTGGTTDTQYF.

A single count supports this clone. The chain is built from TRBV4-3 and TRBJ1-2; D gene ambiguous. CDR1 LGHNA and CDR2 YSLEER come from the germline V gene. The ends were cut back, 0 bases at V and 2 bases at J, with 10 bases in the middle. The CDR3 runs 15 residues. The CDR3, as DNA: TGCGCCAGCAGCCAAGAACGGACGGTGAACTATGGCTACACCTTC. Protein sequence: CASSQERTVNYGYTF.

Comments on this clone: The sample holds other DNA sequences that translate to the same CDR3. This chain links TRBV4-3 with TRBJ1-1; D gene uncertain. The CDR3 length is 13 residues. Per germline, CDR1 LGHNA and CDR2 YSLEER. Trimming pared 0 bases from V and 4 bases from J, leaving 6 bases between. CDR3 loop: CASSQDLGTEAFF. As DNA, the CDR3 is TGCGCCAGCAGCCAAGATTTAGGCACTGAAGCTTTCTTT.

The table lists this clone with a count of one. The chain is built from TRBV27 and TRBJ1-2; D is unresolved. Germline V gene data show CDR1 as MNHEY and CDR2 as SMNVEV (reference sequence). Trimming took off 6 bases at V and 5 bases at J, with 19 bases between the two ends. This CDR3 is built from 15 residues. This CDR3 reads CASSLTPDRSYGYTF. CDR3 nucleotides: TGTGCCAGCAGCCTTACCCCGGACCGGTCATATGGCTACACCTTC.

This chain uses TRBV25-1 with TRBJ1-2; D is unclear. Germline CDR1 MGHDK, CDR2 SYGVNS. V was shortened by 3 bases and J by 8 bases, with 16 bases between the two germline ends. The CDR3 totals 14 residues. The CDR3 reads CASSEPGLERGYTF. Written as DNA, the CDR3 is TGTGCCAGCAGTGAGCCGGGCCTCGAGAGAGGCTACACCTTC.

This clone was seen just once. Here the CDR3 DNA reads TGTGCCAGCACCGATCGGTCTAGCGGGGGCCCCGAGCCCCAGTACTTC. Encoded protein: CASTDRSSGGPEPQYF. V usage is TRBV7-9 and J usage is TRBJ2-5, with 10 bases lining up with TRBD2. Germline-derived CDR1 and CDR2 are SEHNR and FQNEAQ (reference sequence). CDR3 length: 16 residues. V shed 7 bases, J shed 9 bases, and the junction held 17 bases outside the gene matches.

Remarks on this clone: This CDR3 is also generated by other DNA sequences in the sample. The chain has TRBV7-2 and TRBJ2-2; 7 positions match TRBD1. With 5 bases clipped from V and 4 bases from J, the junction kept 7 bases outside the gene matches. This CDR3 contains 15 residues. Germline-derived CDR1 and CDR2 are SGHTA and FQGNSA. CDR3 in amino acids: CASSPRTGGTGELFF. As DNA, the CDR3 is TGTGCCAGCAGCCCCAGGACAGGAGGCACCGGGGAGCTGTTTTTT.

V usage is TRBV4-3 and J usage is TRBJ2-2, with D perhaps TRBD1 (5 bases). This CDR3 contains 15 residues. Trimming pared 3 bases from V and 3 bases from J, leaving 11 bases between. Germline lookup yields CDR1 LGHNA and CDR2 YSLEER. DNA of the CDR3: TGCGCCAGCAGCCAGGACACGATTTACACCGGGGAGCTGTTTTTT. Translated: CASSQDTIYTGELFF.

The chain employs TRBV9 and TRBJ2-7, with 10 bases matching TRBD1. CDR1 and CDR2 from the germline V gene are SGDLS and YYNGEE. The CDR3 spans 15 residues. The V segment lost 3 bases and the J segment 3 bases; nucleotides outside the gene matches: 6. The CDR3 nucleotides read TGTGCCAGCAGCGCGGGACAGGGGTTTCTCTACGAGCAGTACTTC. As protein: CASSAGQGFLYEQYF.

Written as DNA, the CDR3 is TGTGCCAGCAGCGTGAAAGCCAGCGGGGGTAGCACAGATACGCAGTATTTT. It encodes CASSVKASGGSTDTQYF. The chain employs TRBV9 and TRBJ2-3; 8 nucleotides match TRBD2. The V and J ends lost 2 bases and 0 bases, in that order; junction bases with no gene match: 8. The CDR3 length is 17 residues. Germline CDR1 reads SGDLS; CDR2 reads YYNGEE. The full variable domain, with the rest looked up from reference TRBV9 and TRBJ2-3, is DSGVTQTPKHLITATGQRVTLRCSPRSGDLSVYWYQQSLDQGLQFLIQYYNGEERAKGNILERFSAQQFPDLHSELNLSSLELGDSALYFCASSVKASGGSTDTQYFGPGTRLTVL.

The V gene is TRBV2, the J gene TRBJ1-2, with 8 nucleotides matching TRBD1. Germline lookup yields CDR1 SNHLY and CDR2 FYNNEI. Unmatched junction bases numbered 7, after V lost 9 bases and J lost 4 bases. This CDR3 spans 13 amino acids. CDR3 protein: CASYLQGAYGYTF. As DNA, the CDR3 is TGTGCCAGTTACCTCCAGGGGGCCTATGGCTACACCTTC. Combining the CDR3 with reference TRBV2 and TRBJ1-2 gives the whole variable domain EPEVTQTPSHQVTQMGQEVILRCVPISNHLYFYWYRQILGQKVEFLVSFYNNEISEKSEIFDDQFSVERPDGSNFTLKIRSTKLEDSAMYFCASYLQGAYGYTFGSGTRLTVV.

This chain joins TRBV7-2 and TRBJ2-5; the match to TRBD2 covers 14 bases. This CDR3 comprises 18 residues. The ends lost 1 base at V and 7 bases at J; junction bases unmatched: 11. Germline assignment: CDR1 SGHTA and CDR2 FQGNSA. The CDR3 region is CASSLDPLTSGGAGTQYF. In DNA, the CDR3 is TGTGCCAGCAGCTTAGACCCCCTGACTAGCGGGGGGGCGGGGACCCAGTACTTC.

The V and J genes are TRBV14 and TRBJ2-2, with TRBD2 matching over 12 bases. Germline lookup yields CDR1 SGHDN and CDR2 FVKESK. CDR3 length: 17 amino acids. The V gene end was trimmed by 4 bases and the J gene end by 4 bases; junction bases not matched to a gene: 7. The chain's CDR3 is CASSPRTSGAGTGELFF. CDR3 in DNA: TGTGCCAGCAGCCCTCGGACTAGCGGGGCAGGCACCGGGGAGCTGTTTTTT. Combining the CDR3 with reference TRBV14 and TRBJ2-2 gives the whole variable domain EAGVTQFPSHSVIEKGQTVTLRCDPISGHDNLYWYRRVMGKEIKFLLHFVKESKQDESGMPNNRFLAERTGGTYSTLKVQPAELEDSGVYFCASSPRTSGAGTGELFFGEGSRLTVL.